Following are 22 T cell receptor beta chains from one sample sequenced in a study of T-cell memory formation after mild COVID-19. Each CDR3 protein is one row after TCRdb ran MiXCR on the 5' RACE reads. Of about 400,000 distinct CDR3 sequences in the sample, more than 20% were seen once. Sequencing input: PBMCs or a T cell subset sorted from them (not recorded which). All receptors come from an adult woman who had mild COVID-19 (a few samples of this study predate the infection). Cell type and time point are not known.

This CDR3 reads CASSRTSGGNTQYF. CDR3 DNA: TGTGCCAGCAGCCGGACTAGCGGGGGGAATACGCAGTATTTT. The rearrangement joins TRBV3-1 to TRBJ2-3; 14 positions agree with TRBD2. The V segment lost 4 bases and the J segment 7 bases; nucleotides outside the gene matches: 1. The CDR3 runs 14 residues. Per germline, CDR1 LGHDT and CDR2 YNNKEL (reference sequence).

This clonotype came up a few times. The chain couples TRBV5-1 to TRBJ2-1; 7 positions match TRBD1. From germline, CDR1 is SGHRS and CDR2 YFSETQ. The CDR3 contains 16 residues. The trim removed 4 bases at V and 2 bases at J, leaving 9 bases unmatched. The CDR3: CASSTGTVDPYNEQFF. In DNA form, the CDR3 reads TGCGCCAGCAGCACCGGGACAGTTGACCCCTACAATGAGCAGTTCTTC.

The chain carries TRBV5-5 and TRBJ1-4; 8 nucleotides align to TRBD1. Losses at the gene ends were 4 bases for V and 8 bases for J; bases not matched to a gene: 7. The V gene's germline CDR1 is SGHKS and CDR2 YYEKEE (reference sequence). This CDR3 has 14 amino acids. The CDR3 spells CASSVTGGREKLFF. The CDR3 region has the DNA TGTGCCAGCAGCGTAACAGGGGGGCGGGAAAAACTGTTTTTT.

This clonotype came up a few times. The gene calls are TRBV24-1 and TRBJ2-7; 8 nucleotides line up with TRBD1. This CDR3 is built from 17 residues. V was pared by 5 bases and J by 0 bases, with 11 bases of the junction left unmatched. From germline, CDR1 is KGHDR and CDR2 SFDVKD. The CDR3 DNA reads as TGTGCCACCAGTGGTATAAACCGGGACAGGACCTCCTACGAGCAGTACTTC. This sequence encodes CATSGINRDRTSYEQYF.

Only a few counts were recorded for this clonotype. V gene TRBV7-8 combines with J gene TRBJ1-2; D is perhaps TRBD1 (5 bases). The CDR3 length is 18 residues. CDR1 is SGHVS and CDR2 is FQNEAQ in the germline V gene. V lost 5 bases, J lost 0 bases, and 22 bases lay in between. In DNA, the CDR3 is TGTGCCAGCAGCCCTACGGACACCAATTCGGGTTCTAACTATGGCTACACCTTC. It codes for CASSPTDTNSGSNYGYTF.

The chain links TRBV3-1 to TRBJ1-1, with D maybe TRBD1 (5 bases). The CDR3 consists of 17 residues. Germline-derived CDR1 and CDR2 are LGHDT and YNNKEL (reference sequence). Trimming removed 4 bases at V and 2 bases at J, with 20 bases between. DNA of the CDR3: TGTGCCAGCAGCCCTTTGGGGCAGAGTAGATCCAACACTGAAGCTTTCTTT. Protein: CASSPLGQSRSNTEAFF.

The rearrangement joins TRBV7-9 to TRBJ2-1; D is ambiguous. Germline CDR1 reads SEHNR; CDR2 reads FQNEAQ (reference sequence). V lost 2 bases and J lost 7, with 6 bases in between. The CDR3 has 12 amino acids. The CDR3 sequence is CASSLRMNEQFF. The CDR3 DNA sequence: TGTGCCAGCAGCTTACGTATGAATGAGCAGTTCTTC.

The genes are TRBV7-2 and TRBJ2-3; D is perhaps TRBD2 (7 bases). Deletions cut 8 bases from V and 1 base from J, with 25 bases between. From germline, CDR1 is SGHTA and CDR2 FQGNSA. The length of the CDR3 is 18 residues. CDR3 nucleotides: TGTGCCAGCTCCTTAGAGGGGGGGGGCGCTATTGGCACAGATACGCAGTATTTT. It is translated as CASSLEGGGAIGTDTQYF.

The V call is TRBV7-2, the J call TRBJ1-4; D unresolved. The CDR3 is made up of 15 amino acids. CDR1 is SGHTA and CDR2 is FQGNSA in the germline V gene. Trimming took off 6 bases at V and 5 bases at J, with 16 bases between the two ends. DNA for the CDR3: TGTGCCAGCAGATCGGGCCAGACTAAAAATGAAAAACTGTTTTTT. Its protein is CASRSGQTKNEKLFF.

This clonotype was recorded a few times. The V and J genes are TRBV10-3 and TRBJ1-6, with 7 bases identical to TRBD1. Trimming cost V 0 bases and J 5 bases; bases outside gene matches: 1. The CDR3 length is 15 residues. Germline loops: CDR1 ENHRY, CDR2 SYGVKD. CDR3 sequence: CAISESGQNNSPLHF. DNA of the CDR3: TGTGCCATCAGTGAGTCGGGACAGAATAATTCACCCCTCCACTTT.

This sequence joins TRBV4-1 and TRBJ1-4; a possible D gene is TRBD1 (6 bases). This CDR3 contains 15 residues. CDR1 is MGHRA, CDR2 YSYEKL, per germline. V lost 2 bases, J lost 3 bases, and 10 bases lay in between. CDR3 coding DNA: TGCGCCAGCAGCCAATCCGGGACATCTAATGAAAAACTGTTTTTT. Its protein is CASSQSGTSNEKLFF.

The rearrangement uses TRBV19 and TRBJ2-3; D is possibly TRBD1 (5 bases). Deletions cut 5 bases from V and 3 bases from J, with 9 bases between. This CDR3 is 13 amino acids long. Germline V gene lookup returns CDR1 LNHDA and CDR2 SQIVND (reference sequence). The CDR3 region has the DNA TGTGCCAGTAGTTTCTCAGGGACAGATACGCAGTATTTT. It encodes CASSFSGTDTQYF.

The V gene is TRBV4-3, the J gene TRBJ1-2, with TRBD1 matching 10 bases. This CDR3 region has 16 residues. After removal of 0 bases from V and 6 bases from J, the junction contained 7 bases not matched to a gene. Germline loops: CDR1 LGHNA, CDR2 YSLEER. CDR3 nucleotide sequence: TGCGCCAGCAGCCAAGATGGAGGGACAGGGGATGATGGCTACACCTTC. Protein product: CASSQDGGTGDDGYTF.

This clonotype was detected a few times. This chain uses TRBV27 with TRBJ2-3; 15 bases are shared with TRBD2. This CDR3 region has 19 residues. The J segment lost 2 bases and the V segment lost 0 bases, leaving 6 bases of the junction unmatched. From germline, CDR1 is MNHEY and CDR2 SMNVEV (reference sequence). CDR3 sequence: CASSLSTGLAGGFTDTQYF. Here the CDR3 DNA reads TGTGCCAGCAGTTTATCTACGGGACTAGCGGGAGGATTCACAGATACGCAGTATTTT.

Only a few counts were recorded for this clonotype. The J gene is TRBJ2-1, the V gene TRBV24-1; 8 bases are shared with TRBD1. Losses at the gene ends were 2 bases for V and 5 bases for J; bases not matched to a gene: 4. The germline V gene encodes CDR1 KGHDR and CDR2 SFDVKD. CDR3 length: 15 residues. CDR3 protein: CATSDSDRADNEQFF. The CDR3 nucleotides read TGTGCCACCAGTGATTCGGACAGGGCGGACAATGAGCAGTTCTTC.

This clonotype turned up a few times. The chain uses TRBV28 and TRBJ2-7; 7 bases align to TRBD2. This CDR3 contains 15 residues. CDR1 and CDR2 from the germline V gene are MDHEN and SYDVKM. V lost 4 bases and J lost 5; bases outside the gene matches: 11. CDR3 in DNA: TGTGCCAGCAGTTCTTTAAGCGGGAAAGCCAACGAGCAGTACTTC. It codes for CASSSLSGKANEQYF.

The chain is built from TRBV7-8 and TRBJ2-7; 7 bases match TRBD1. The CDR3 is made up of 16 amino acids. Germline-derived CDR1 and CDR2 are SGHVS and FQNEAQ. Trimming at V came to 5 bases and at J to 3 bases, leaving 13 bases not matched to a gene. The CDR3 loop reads CASSHIPGQSYYEQYF. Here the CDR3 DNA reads TGTGCCAGCAGCCACATCCCGGGACAGAGTTACTACGAGCAGTACTTC.

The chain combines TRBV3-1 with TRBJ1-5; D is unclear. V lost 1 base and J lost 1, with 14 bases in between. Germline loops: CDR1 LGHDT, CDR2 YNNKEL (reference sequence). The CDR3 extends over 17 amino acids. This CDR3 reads CASSQGRIRVSNQPQHF. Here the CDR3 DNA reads TGTGCCAGCAGCCAAGGAAGAATAAGGGTAAGCAATCAGCCCCAGCATTTT.

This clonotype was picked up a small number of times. CDR3 residues: CASSSPGTSGTDTQYF. DNA for the CDR3: TGTGCCAGCAGCTCCCCCGGGACTAGCGGCACAGATACGCAGTATTTT. The genes are TRBV13 and TRBJ2-3, with 10 positions matching TRBD2. This CDR3 region has 16 residues. J was trimmed by 1 base and V by 4 bases; bases with no gene match: 5. Germline CDR1 reads PRHDT; CDR2 reads FYEKMQ (reference sequence).

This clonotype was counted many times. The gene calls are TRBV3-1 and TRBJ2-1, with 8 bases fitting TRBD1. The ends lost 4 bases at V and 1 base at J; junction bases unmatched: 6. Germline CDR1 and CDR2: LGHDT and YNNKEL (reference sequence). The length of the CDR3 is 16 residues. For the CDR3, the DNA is TGTGCCAGCAGCCTCGGGACAGGAGTATCCTACAATGAGCAGTTCTTC. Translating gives CASSLGTGVSYNEQFF.

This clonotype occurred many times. The CDR3 protein is CASSVGTSGDPYNEQFF. CDR3 coding DNA: TGTGCCAGCAGCGTAGGGACTAGCGGGGATCCCTACAATGAGCAGTTCTTC. The rearrangement joins TRBV9 to TRBJ2-1, with 12 nucleotides matching TRBD2. The germline gives CDR1 SGDLS, CDR2 YYNGEE. The CDR3 is 17 residues long. V shed 0 bases, J shed 2 bases, and the junction held 3 bases outside the gene matches.

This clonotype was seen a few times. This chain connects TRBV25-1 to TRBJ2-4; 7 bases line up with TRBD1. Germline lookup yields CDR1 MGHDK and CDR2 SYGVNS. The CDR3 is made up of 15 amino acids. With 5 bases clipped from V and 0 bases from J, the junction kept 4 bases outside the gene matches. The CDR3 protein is CASSTGVIAKNIQYF. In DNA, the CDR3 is TGTGCCAGCAGTACAGGGGTTATAGCCAAAAACATTCAGTACTTC.